The following is a T cell receptor (beta chain) sequence with its context. This specimen belongs to a study of T cell changes during pregnancy in multiple sclerosis. Measured with immunoSEQ multiplex PCR; TCRdb has only the in-frame clones, and not every one. The sample has approximately 58,000 clones; approximately 92% are singletons. This TCR came from a female donor with multiple sclerosis, enrolled in a pregnancy study. The sample consisted of peripheral blood, taken in the second trimester of pregnancy.

CDR3 in amino acids: CASSQAVRAFF. As DNA, the CDR3 is TGTGCCAGCAGTCAGGCAGTCAGGGCTTTCTTT. This rearrangement joins TRBV2 to TRBJ1-1; no clear D. Germline V CDR1 and CDR2: SNHLY, FYNNEI. The CDR3 is 11 amino acids. The V gene lost 5 bases and the J gene lost 11 bases, with 12 bases spanning the gap.